A selection of T cell receptor beta chains follows, all from one sample in a study of monozygotic twins with inflammatory bowel disease. TCRdb re-called the 5' RACE reads and shows each CDR3 protein once, DNA omitted. The sample totals about 160,000 distinct CDR3 sequences. The sequenced material came from blood. The source of these receptors is a human donor with ulcerative colitis or Crohn's disease, or a healthy co-twin of an affected twin (not recorded which). Each CDR3 is given with its conserved first and last residue.

j_call v_call cdr3_aa
TRBJ1-1 TRBV9 CASSTGALEAFF
TRBJ2-5 TRBV7-2 CASSLSGSLGETQYF
TRBJ2-7 TRBV7-6 CASSFYPTHDYEQYF
TRBJ2-7 TRBV7-9 CASSPGGTGKSYEQYF
TRBJ2-1 TRBV5-1 CASSPRDITAYNEQFF
TRBJ1-3 TRBV20-1 CSAAGIGNTIYF
TRBJ2-7 TRBV6-1 CASSRDRVSYEQYF
TRBJ1-5 TRBV28 CASRLTGGEQPQHF
TRBJ2-3 TRBV12-3/TRBV12-4 CASSLLAGVTDTQYF
TRBJ2-2 TRBV14 CASSQQGAGAGELFF
TRBJ1-5 TRBV28 CASSLLSGGRNSNQPQHF
TRBJ2-7 TRBV20-1 CSAREHGSHYEQYF
TRBJ1-5 TRBV6-1 CASSEPEEGTQPQHF
TRBJ2-2 TRBV11-3 CASSPGTGNGGDTGELFF
TRBJ2-4 TRBV11-3 CASSPGTSGSSGIQYF
TRBJ2-7 TRBV5-1 CASSFVSVSYEQYF
TRBJ1-2 TRBV15 CATSRDLRQIFSGYTF
TRBJ2-5 TRBV5-1 CASSLGRTRQETQYF
TRBJ2-1 TRBV5-1 CASSPAPTGGYEQFF
TRBJ2-7 TRBV19 CASSTSGRAQQYF
TRBJ2-7 TRBV19 CASTPTGGPFVQYF
TRBJ2-1 TRBV7-3 CASRFSSSYNEQFF
TRBJ1-1 TRBV2 CASSNRQGLNTEAFF
TRBJ2-2 TRBV12-3/TRBV12-4 CASSLDRWTGELFF
TRBJ1-1 TRBV11-2 CASSLGGQGSLGRVGTEAFF
TRBJ2-3 TRBV9 CASSVVRAGFTDTQYF
TRBJ2-3 TRBV20-1 CSAGGIAGATDTQYF
TRBJ2-7 TRBV12-3/TRBV12-4 CASSKFNPSGYEQYF